This T cell receptor (beta chain) is drawn from a study of cytomegalovirus exposure and HLA in healthy donors. At the level of the study: A prior analysis found 117 million unique TCR beta sequences from roughly 180 million T cells.

Trimming stripped 0 bases from V and 4 bases from J, with 13 bases between. This CDR3 spans 15 amino acids. CDR1 is SGHRS, CDR2 YFSETQ, per germline. General study findings and limits: Reports credit the classifier with highly specific, highly sensitive diagnosis of cytomegalovirus status.

As to this clone: Its antigen is unidentified.

PCR amplification relied on 60 Vbeta primers (plus 13 Jbeta primers). Assay used: immunoSEQ multiplex PCR; TCRdb lists only in-frame clones, some missing. This table holds fewer than 95,000 clones, 76% found once. This receptor was taken from a man aged 40-55 years in good health and CMV-seronegative. Specimen: PBMCs. The chain recombines TRBV5-1 with TRBJ2-5; weak D call: TRBD1 (6 bases). CDR3 coding DNA: TGCGCCAGCAGCTTGGCCTCAGGGGCAGGAGAGACCCAGTACTTC. Its protein product is CASSLASGAGETQYF. Full variable domain (missing parts from reference TRBV5-1 and TRBJ2-5): KAGVTQTPRYLIKTRGQQVTLSCSPISGHRSVSWYQQTPGQGLQFLFEYFSETQRNKGNFPGRFSGRQFSNSRSEMNVSTLELGDSALYLCASSLASGAGETQYFGPGTRLLVL.